This TCR beta chain was identified during a study of shared clonotypes between healthy human individuals. The CDR3 consists of 14 residues. Trimming removed 1 base from V and 7 bases from J, with 16 bases in between. Germline V gene data show CDR1 as GTSNPN and CDR2 as SVGIG (reference sequence). Clones were read by immunoSEQ multiplex PCR, and TCRdb kept only the in-frame ones, dropping some. The repertoire includes about 680,000 clones, 60% to 80% of them detected once, and around 1.8% sits in the top ten. Input material: memory CD4+ T cells sorted from blood. The sample's subset: CD45RA-negative fraction. J is TRBJ1-2 and V is TRBV30; maybe TRBD1 (5 bases). This TCR was sampled from a woman aged 25 to 39 in good health. The CDR3, as DNA: TGTGCCTGGAGTGCTCCAGAAATCAGGGTTGGCTACACCTTC. It is translated as CAWSAPEIRVGYTF.